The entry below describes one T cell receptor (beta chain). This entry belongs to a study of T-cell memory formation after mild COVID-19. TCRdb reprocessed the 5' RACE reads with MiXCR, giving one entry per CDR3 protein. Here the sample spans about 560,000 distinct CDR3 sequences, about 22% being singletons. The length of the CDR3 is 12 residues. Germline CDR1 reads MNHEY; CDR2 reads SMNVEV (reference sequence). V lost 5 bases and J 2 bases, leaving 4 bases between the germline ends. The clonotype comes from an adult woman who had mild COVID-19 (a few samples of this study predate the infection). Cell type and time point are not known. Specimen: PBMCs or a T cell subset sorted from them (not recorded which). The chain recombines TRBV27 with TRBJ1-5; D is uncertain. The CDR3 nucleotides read TGTGCCAGCAGTCGACGCAATCAGCCCCAGCATTTT. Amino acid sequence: CASSRRNQPQHF.